Listed here are 27 T cell receptor beta chains from one sample, sequenced in a study of T cells in narcolepsy. The table came from immunoSEQ multiplex PCR; TCRdb's copy has only in-frame clones and leaves some out. This table holds 3,000 to 4,000 clones, around 62% found once. Specimen: CD45RA- memory CD8+ T cells from PBMCs. Every receptor here comes from a human donor with narcolepsy.

The chain carries TRBV2 and TRBJ1-1; D not resolved. The CDR3 has 13 amino acids. V dropped 5 bases and J dropped 4 bases, with 11 bases sitting between them. The germline gives CDR1 SNHLY, CDR2 FYNNEI. CDR3 nucleotide sequence: TGTGCCAGCAGTATGAATGTAGCCACTGAAGCTTTCTTT. Residues: CASSMNVATEAFF.

The V and J genes are TRBV11-2 and TRBJ1-6; D uncertain. The CDR3 loop spans 16 amino acids. CDR1 and CDR2 from the germline V gene are SGHAT and FQNNGV. V lost 2 bases to trimming and J lost 2 bases, with 10 bases between them. The CDR3: CASSLLSAAYNSPLHF. CDR3 coding DNA: TGTGCCAGCAGCTTACTATCGGCAGCCTATAATTCACCCCTCCACTTT.

V gene TRBV25-1 combines with J gene TRBJ1-2; no definite D call. The CDR3 sequence is 13 residues long. Trimming left V 4 bases short and J 5 bases short, with 11 bases between. Germline V CDR1 and CDR2: MGHDK, SYGVNS. CDR3 sequence: CASSAHPFYGYTF. CDR3 DNA sequence: TGTGCCAGCAGTGCCCACCCGTTTTATGGCTACACCTTC.

This clone was detected a few times. The V call is TRBV6-5, the J call TRBJ1-6; 8 bases map to TRBD1. V shed 5 bases and J 10 bases; nucleotides not matched to a gene: 10. CDR1 is MNHEY and CDR2 is SVGAGI in the germline V gene. CDR3 length: 15 amino acids. The CDR3, as DNA: TGTGCCAGCAGTATCGGACAGGGTCGTTACTCACCCCTCCACTTT. This codes for CASSIGQGRYSPLHF.

The V and J genes are TRBV7-9 and TRBJ2-3, with 9 nucleotides matching TRBD1. CDR1 SEHNR and CDR2 FQNEAQ come from the germline V gene (reference sequence). This CDR3 contains 15 residues. Unmatched junction bases numbered 7, after V lost 5 bases and J lost 4 bases. For the CDR3, the DNA is TGTGCCAGCAGCCAAAGGGACAGGGACCCAGATACGCAGTATTTT. Translated, it gives CASSQRDRDPDTQYF.

In this sample, this clone is large. Other DNA sequences from this sample encode an identical CDR3 as well. The gene calls are TRBV27 and TRBJ2-7; 7 bases align to TRBD1. V lost 3 bases, J lost 3 bases, and 2 bases stayed unmatched. Looked up from germline, CDR1 is MNHEY and CDR2 is SMNVEV (reference sequence). There are 13 residues in the CDR3. CDR3 sequence reads: CASSLGQLYEQYF. The DNA of the CDR3 is TGTGCCAGCAGTTTGGGACAGCTCTACGAGCAGTACTTC.

CDR3 region: CASSVDEETQYF. The CDR3 nucleotides read TGTGCCAGCAGCGTAGATGAAGAGACCCAGTACTTC. The chain couples TRBV9 to TRBJ2-5, with no clear D. Trimming stripped 0 bases from V and 3 bases from J, with 3 bases between. CDR1 is SGDLS, CDR2 YYNGEE, per germline. The CDR3 spans 12 residues.

The chain joins TRBV7-9 to TRBJ1-3; D perhaps matches TRBD1 (5 bases). The CDR3 runs to 15 residues. V dropped 5 bases and J dropped 2 bases, with 13 bases sitting between them. Germline CDR1 is SEHNR and CDR2 is FQNEAQ (reference sequence). The CDR3, as DNA: TGTGCCAGCAGCCCCCTAGGGGATCCTGGAAACACCATATATTTT. Amino acid sequence: CASSPLGDPGNTIYF.

The sample holds a few counts of this clone. Distinct nucleotide sequences in the sample also encode this CDR3. This chain joins TRBV6-1 and TRBJ1-1; tentatively, D is TRBD1 (6 bases). Germline assignment: CDR1 MNHNS and CDR2 SASEGT. V gave up 6 bases and J gave up 5 bases, with 13 bases separating them. The CDR3 has 13 amino acids. The CDR3 reads CASSINRVTEAFF. As DNA, the CDR3 is TGTGCCAGCAGCATAAACAGGGTAACTGAAGCTTTCTTT.

V usage is TRBV4-2 and J usage is TRBJ2-1; 9 bases match TRBD2. This CDR3 spans 16 amino acids. CDR1 and CDR2 (germline): LGHNA, YNFKEQ. Germline trimming cut 1 base from V and 9 bases from J; bases unmatched to any gene: 10. The CDR3 loop reads CASSQVQRGASLEQFF. In nucleotides, the CDR3 is TGTGCCAGCAGCCAAGTGCAGCGGGGGGCCAGCCTTGAGCAGTTCTTC.

V is TRBV6-5 and J is TRBJ2-1; a possible D gene is TRBD1 (6 bases). Germline V gene data show CDR1 as MNHEY and CDR2 as SVGAGI. There are 13 residues in the CDR3. V was cut by 4 bases and J by 10 bases, with 14 bases left in between. CDR3 in DNA: TGTGCCAGCAGTTTCCGCCTGGACAGCGAGCAGTTCTTC. It translates to CASSFRLDSEQFF.

This clone was seen just once. The V and J genes are TRBV5-1 and TRBJ1-6; D might be TRBD1 (6 bases). The germline CDR1 and CDR2 sequences are SGHRS and YFSETQ. The CDR3 sequence is 17 residues long. Trimming took off 0 bases at V and 9 bases at J, with 19 bases between the two ends. CDR3 protein: CASSLAERDRSVSPLHF. CDR3 DNA: TGCGCCAGCAGCTTGGCCGAGAGAGACAGGTCGGTTTCACCCCTCCACTTT.

This clone was detected only once. The CDR3: CASSTGTGRYSNQPQHF. CDR3 DNA sequence: TGTGCCAGCAGCACCGGGACAGGGAGGTATAGCAATCAGCCCCAGCATTTT. The V gene is TRBV11-2, the J gene TRBJ1-5, with TRBD1 identical over 9 bases. The germline V gene encodes CDR1 SGHAT and CDR2 FQNNGV. Unmatched junction bases numbered 8, after V lost 5 bases and J lost 0 bases. CDR3 length: 17 amino acids.

The rearrangement uses TRBV9 and TRBJ2-5, with TRBD2 matching 10 bases. The CDR3 has 17 residues. The trim removed 4 bases at V and 0 bases at J, leaving 9 bases unmatched. Germline-derived CDR1 and CDR2 are SGDLS and YYNGEE. CDR3 sequence (DNA): TGTGCCAGCAGCCATACCCGACTAGCGGGCGACCAAGAGACCCAGTACTTC. It specifies CASSHTRLAGDQETQYF.

The genes are TRBV19 and TRBJ1-2; D unclear. Trimming cost V 3 bases and J 5 bases, with 4 bases left between them. Germline loops: CDR1 LNHDA, CDR2 SQIVND (reference sequence). This CDR3 has 11 amino acids. The CDR3 protein is CASSIGYGYTF. CDR3 in DNA: TGTGCCAGTAGTATCGGGTATGGCTACACCTTC.

The CDR3 nucleotides read TGTGCCAGCACCGGCCCCGGCGGAAACACCATATATTTT. The encoded protein is CASTGPGGNTIYF. The chain links TRBV25-1 to TRBJ1-3; D gene ambiguous. The germline V gene encodes CDR1 MGHDK and CDR2 SYGVNS. This CDR3 has 13 residues. The germline V and J ends were trimmed by 7 bases and 4 bases, with 11 bases remaining between them.

J is TRBJ1-1 and V is TRBV27; possibly TRBD1 for D (6 bases). The V end was cut by 5 bases, the J end by 5 bases, with 18 bases between. This CDR3 contains 15 residues. CDR1 MNHEY and CDR2 SMNVEV come from the germline V gene (reference sequence). CDR3 sequence (DNA): TGTGCCAGCAGTAGACACCCCAGGGGATCGACTGAAGCTTTCTTT. Encoded protein: CASSRHPRGSTEAFF.

The chain is built from TRBV7-9 and TRBJ2-1; D is unclear. CDR1 and CDR2 (germline): SEHNR, FQNEAQ (reference sequence). Trimming cost V 7 bases and J 0 bases, with 13 bases left between them. CDR3 length equals 15 residues. CDR3 in DNA: TGTGCCAGCACCCCACCGGCCTTCTCCTACAATGAGCAGTTCTTC. This gives the protein CASTPPAFSYNEQFF.

The CDR3 region has the DNA TGTGCCAGCAGTGATGAAACGAACACCGGGGAGCTGTTTTTT. Its translation: CASSDETNTGELFF. The chain has TRBV6-4 and TRBJ2-2; D unresolved. The CDR3 contains 14 residues. The germline gives CDR1 MRHNA, CDR2 SNTAGT. V lost 3 bases and J 0 bases, leaving 5 bases between the germline ends.

The chain employs TRBV21-1 and TRBJ2-7; the table's D call, TRBD1, was not checked against the DNA. TRBV21-1 is given as a pseudogene. The CDR3 is made up of 16 amino acids. The CDR3 bases are TGTGCCAGCAGCCCCCCTTTTCAGGACAGTATCTACGAGCAGTACTTC. Protein: CASSPPFQDSIYEQYF.

This clone appeared a few times. The chain links TRBV2 to TRBJ1-4; D remains unclear. CDR1 is SNHLY, CDR2 FYNNEI, per germline. The CDR3 is made up of 14 amino acids. Trimming left V 3 bases short and J 10 bases short, with 15 bases between. The CDR3 coding sequence is TGTGCCAGCAGTGATCGGACGGAACCTCGAAAACTGTTTTTT. Translation: CASSDRTEPRKLFF.

V and J are TRBV11-2 and TRBJ2-1; the D gene is possibly TRBD1 (6 bases). CDR1 and CDR2 from the germline V gene are SGHAT and FQNNGV. The CDR3 is 14 amino acids. The V gene lost 5 bases and the J gene lost 5 bases, with 13 bases spanning the gap. The CDR3 loop reads CASSPPAGDNEQFF. CDR3 nucleotide sequence: TGTGCCAGCAGCCCCCCCGCAGGGGACAATGAGCAGTTCTTC.

A note on this clone: Other DNA sequences within the sample encode an identical CDR3. The chain links TRBV27 to TRBJ2-1; 9 bases line up with TRBD1. V shed 6 bases and J 3 bases; nucleotides not matched to a gene: 21. Germline lookup yields CDR1 MNHEY and CDR2 SMNVEV (reference sequence). This CDR3 has 20 amino acids. CDR3 coding DNA: TGTGCCAGCAGCTTCTTAACCCCACAGGGGGCGGTGGGTTTCTACAATGAGCAGTTCTTC. It encodes CASSFLTPQGAVGFYNEQFF.

In this sample, this clone is medium-sized (0.01 to 0.1%). This chain's CDR3 is CASSLLGEMNTEAFF. As DNA, the CDR3 is TGTGCCAGCAGCTTGCTGGGAGAGATGAACACTGAAGCTTTCTTT. The rearrangement joins TRBV5-8 to TRBJ1-1; the D is unclear. The germline CDR1 and CDR2 sequences are SGHTS and YDEGEE. This CDR3 contains 15 residues. V was pared by 1 base and J by 0 bases, with 10 bases between.

The chain carries TRBV15 and TRBJ1-1, with TRBD1 identical over 8 bases. Germline trimming cut 6 bases from V and 4 bases from J; bases unmatched to any gene: 4. This CDR3 has 13 residues. Germline CDR1 and CDR2: LNHNV and YYDKDF (reference sequence). CDR3 sequence: CATSKDRGTEAFF. The CDR3 bases are TGTGCCACCAGTAAAGACAGGGGCACTGAAGCTTTCTTT.

This chain links TRBV7-7 with TRBJ2-7, with a possible D match to TRBD2 (6 bases). The CDR3 totals 16 residues. V was cut by 5 bases and J by 3 bases, with 20 bases left in between. The germline V gene has CDR1 SSHAT and CDR2 FNYEAQ (reference sequence). The CDR3 sequence: CASSAPREPMSYEQYF. The CDR3 DNA is TGTGCCAGCAGCGCCCCCCGGGAGCCGATGAGCTACGAGCAGTACTTC.

The rearrangement uses TRBV7-3 and TRBJ2-1; TRBD2 matches at 11 bases. The germline V gene has CDR1 SGHTA and CDR2 FQGTGA. The CDR3 spans 16 residues. V gave up 3 bases and J gave up 10 bases; unmatched junction bases: 11. The CDR3 region is CASSFFRLAGPREQFF. For the CDR3, the DNA is TGTGCCAGCAGCTTCTTTCGACTAGCGGGGCCTCGCGAGCAGTTCTTC.